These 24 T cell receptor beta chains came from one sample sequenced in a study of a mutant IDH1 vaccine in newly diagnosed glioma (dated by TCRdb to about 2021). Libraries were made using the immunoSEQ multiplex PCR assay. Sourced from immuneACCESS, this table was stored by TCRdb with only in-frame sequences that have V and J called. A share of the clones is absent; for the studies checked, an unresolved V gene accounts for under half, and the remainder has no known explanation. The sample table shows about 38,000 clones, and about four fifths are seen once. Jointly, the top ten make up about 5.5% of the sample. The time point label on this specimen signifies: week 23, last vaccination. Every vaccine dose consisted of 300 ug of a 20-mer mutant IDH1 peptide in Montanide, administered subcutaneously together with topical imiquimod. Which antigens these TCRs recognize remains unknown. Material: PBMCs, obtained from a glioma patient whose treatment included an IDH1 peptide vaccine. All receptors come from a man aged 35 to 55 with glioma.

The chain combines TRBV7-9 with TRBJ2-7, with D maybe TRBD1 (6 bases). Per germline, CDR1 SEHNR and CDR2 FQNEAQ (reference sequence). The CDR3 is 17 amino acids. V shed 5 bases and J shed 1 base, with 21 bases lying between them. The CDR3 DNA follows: TGTGCCAGCAGCCACCCCAGGGGCCAAGGGATTTCCTACGAGCAGTACTTC. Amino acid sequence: CASSHPRGQGISYEQYF.

The CDR3 spells CASSEGIRVWRETQYF. As DNA, the CDR3 is TGTGCCAGCAGTGAAGGAATCAGGGTGTGGAGGGAGACCCAGTACTTC. The chain recombines TRBV25-1 with TRBJ2-5; tentatively, D is TRBD1 or TRBD2 (5 bases each). Trimming left V 2 bases short and J 5 bases short, with 18 bases between. The CDR3 consists of 16 residues. Germline V lookup: CDR1 MGHDK, CDR2 SYGVNS.

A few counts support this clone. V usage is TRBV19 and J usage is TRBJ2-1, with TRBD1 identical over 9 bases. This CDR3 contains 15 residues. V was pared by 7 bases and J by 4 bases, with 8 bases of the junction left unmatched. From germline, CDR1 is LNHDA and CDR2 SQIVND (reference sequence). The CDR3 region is CASTLDRGFYNEQFF. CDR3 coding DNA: TGTGCCAGTACTCTGGACAGGGGCTTTTACAATGAGCAGTTCTTC.

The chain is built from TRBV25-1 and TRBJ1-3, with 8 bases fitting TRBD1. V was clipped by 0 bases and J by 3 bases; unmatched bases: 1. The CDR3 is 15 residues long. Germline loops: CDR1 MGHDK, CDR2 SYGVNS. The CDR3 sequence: CASSEYGQGGNTIYF. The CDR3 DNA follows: TGTGCCAGCAGTGAATATGGACAGGGTGGAAACACCATATATTTT.

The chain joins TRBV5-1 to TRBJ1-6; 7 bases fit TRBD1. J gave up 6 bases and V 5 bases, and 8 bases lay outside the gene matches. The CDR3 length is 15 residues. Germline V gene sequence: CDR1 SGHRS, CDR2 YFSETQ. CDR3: CASSLGQAGNSPLHF. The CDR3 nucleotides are TGCGCCAGCAGTTTAGGACAGGCGGGTAATTCACCCCTCCACTTT.

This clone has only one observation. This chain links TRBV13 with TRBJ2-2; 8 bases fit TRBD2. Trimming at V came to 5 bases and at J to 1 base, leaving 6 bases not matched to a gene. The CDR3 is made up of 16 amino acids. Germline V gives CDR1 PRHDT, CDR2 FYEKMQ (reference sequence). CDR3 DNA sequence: TGTGCCAGCAGCCTAAGCGGGGGCTGGAACACCGGGGAGCTGTTTTTT. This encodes CASSLSGGWNTGELFF.

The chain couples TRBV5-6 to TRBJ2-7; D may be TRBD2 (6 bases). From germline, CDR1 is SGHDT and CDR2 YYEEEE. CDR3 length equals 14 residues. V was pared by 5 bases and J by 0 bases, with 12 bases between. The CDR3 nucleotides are TGTGCCAGCAGAAAGGGACTCGGCTCCTACGAGCAGTACTTC. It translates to CASRKGLGSYEQYF.

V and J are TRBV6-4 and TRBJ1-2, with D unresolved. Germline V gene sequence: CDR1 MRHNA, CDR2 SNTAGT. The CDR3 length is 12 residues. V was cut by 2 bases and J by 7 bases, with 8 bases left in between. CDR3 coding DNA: TGTGCCAGCAGTGACGATAAGCGTGGCTACACCTTC. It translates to CASSDDKRGYTF.

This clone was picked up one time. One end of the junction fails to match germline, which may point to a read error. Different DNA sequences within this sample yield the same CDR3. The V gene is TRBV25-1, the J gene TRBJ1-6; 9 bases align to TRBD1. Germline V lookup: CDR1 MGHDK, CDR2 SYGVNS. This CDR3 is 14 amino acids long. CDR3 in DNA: TGCGCCAGCACCGAGGGACAGGGAAATTCACCCCTCCACTTT. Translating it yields CASTEGQGNSPLHF.

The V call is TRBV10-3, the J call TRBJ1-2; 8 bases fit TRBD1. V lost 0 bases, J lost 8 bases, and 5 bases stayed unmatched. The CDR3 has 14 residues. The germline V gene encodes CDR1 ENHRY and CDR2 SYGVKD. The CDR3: CAISESGQGSGYTF. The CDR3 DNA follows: TGTGCCATCAGTGAGTCTGGACAGGGTTCAGGCTACACCTTC.

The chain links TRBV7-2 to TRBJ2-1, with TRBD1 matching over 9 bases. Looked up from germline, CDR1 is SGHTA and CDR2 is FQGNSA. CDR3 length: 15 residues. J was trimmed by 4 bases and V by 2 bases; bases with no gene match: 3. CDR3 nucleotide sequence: TGTGCCAGCAGCTTACGACAGGGGGATTACAATGAGCAGTTCTTC. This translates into CASSLRQGDYNEQFF.

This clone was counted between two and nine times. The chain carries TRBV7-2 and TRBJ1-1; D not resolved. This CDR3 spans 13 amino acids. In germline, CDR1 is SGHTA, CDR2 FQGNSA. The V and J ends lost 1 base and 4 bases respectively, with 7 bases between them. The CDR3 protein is CASSLVQRTEAFF. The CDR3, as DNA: TGTGCCAGCAGCTTAGTCCAGCGCACTGAAGCTTTCTTT.

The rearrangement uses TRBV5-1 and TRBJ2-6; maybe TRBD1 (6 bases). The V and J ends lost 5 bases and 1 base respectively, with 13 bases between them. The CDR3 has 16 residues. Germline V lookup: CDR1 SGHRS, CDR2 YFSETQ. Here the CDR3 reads CASRTGGLSGANVLTF. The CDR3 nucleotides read TGCGCCAGCAGGACAGGAGGTCTTTCTGGGGCCAACGTCCTGACTTTC.

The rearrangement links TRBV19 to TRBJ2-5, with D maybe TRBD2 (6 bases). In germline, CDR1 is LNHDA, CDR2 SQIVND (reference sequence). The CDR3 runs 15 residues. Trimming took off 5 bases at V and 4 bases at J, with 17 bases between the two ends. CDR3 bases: TGTGCCAGTAGTGATCGGGACTGGTGGACAGAGACCCAGTACTTC. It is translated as CASSDRDWWTETQYF.

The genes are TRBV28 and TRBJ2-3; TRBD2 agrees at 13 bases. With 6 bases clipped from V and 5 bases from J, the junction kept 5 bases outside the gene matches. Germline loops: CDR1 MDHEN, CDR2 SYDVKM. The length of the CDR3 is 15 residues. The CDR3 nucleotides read TGTGCCAGCAGGCGGACTAGCGGGAGAGGAGATACGCAGTATTTT. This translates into CASRRTSGRGDTQYF.

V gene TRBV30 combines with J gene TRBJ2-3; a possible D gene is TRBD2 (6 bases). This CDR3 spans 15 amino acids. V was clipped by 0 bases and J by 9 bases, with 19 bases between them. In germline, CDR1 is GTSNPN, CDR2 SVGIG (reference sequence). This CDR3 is CAWSVLGRRGGTQYF. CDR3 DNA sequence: TGTGCCTGGAGTGTACTAGGACGGCGGGGAGGCACGCAGTATTTT.

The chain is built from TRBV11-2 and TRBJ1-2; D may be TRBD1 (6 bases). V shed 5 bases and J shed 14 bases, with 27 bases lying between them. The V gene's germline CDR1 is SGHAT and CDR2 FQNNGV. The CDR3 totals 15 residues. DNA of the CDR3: TGTGCCAGCAGCCCAACAAGCGGGGGCAGGGGTCCTAAGACCTTC. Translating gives CASSPTSGGRGPKTF.

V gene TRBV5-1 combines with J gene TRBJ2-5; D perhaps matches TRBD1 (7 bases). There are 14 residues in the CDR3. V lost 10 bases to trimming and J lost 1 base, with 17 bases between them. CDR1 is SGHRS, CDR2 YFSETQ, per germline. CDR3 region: CASRRQGGQETQYF. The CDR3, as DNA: TGCGCCTCCCGGCGGCAGGGGGGCCAAGAGACCCAGTACTTC.

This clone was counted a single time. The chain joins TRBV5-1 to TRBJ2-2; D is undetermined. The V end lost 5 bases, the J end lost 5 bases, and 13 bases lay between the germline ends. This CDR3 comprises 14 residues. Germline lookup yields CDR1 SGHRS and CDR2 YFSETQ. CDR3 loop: CASRGSERTGELFF. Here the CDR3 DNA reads TGCGCCAGCAGGGGCAGCGAGAGGACCGGGGAGCTGTTTTTT.

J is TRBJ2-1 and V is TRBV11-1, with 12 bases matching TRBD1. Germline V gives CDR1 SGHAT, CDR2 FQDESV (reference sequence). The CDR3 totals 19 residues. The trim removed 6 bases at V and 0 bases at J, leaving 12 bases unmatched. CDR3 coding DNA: TGTGCCAGCAGATACCGGGACAGGGGGCCCCCAGGCTCCTACAATGAGCAGTTCTTC. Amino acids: CASRYRDRGPPGSYNEQFF.

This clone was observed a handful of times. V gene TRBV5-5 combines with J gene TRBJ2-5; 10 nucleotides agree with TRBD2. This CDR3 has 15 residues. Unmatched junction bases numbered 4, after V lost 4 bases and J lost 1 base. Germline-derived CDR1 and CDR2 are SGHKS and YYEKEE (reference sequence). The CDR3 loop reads CASSPASGGQETQYF. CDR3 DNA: TGTGCCAGCAGCCCGGCTAGCGGGGGCCAAGAGACCCAGTACTTC. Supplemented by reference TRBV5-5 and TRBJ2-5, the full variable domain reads DAGVTQSPTHLIKTRGQQVTLRCSPISGHKSVSWYQQVLGQGPQFIFQYYEKEERGRGNFPDRFSARQFPNYSSELNVNALLLGDSALYLCASSPASGGQETQYFGPGTRLLVL.

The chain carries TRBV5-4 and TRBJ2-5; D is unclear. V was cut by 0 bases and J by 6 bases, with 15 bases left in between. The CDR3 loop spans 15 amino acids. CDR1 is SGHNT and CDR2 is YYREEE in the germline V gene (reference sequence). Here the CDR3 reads CASSLVQADAKTQYF. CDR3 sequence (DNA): TGTGCCAGCAGCTTGGTTCAGGCCGACGCCAAGACCCAGTACTTC.

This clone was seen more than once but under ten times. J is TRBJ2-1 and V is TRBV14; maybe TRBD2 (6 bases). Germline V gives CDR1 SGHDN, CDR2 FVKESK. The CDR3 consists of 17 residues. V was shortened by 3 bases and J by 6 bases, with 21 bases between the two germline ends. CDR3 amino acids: CASSQAVGDSPFNEQFF. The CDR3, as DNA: TGTGCCAGCAGCCAGGCGGTGGGGGACTCCCCCTTCAATGAGCAGTTCTTC.

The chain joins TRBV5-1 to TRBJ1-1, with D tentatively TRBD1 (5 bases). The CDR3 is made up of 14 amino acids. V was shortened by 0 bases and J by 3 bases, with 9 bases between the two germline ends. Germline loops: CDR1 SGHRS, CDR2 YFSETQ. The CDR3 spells CASSLGGRDTEAFF. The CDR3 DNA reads TGCGCCAGCAGCTTGGGGGGGAGAGACACTGAAGCTTTCTTT.